The next 28 T cell receptor beta chains were all read from a single sample in a study of identical twins. Via MiXCR, TCRdb re-called the 5' RACE reads, giving one row per CDR3 protein. Of 200,000 to 250,000 distinct CDR3 sequences in the sample, under 10% are singletons; the top ten hold more than 1.5%. This sample also belongs to another study, concerning yellow fever vaccine responses in identical twins.

Sequenced input: memory (CD45RO+) T cells sorted from blood. Every receptor here comes from a woman under 30 in good health.

This clonotype was detected only a few times. The chain carries TRBV2 and TRBJ2-1, with 8 nucleotides matching TRBD1. Germline CDR1 and CDR2: SNHLY and FYNNEI. The J segment lost 3 bases and the V segment lost 11 bases, leaving 6 bases of the junction unmatched. CDR3 length equals 13 residues. The CDR3 here is CAGGTGLYNEQFF. CDR3 bases: TGTGCCGGGGGGACAGGCCTCTACAATGAGCAGTTCTTC.

V and J are TRBV7-2 and TRBJ1-1; 8 nucleotides match TRBD1. The CDR3 has 15 residues. CDR1 is SGHTA, CDR2 FQGNSA, per germline. The J segment lost 0 bases and the V segment lost 5 bases, leaving 5 bases of the junction unmatched. The CDR3 DNA sequence: TGTGCCAGCAGCCCCTTGACAGGGGTGAACACTGAAGCTTTCTTT. Its translation is CASSPLTGVNTEAFF.

This clonotype showed up many times. J is TRBJ2-7 and V is TRBV18, with 7 bases fitting TRBD2. Unmatched junction bases numbered 6, after V lost 2 bases and J lost 5 bases. The CDR3 covers 14 residues. In germline, CDR1 is KGHSH, CDR2 LQKENI. CDR3 sequence reads: CASSPLAGVHEQYF. CDR3 DNA sequence: TGTGCCAGCTCACCATTGGCGGGAGTACACGAGCAGTACTTC.

The CDR3 protein is CASFPTTNTGELFF. The CDR3 nucleotides read TGTGCCAGTTTCCCGACTACGAACACCGGGGAGCTGTTTTTT. V gene TRBV6-2 or TRBV6-3 combines with J gene TRBJ2-2; possibly TRBD2 for D (5 bases). Looked up from germline, CDR1 is MNHEY and CDR2 is SVGEGT. This CDR3 has 14 amino acids. Trimming took off 9 bases at V and 0 bases at J, with 11 bases between the two ends.

This clonotype was recorded at least ten times. The J gene is TRBJ2-7, the V gene TRBV28; 10 bases are shared with TRBD1. The germline V gene encodes CDR1 MDHEN and CDR2 SYDVKM. This CDR3 is built from 16 residues. The V and J ends lost 6 bases and 2 bases, in that order; junction bases with no gene match: 10. The CDR3 here is CASSTPGQGTPYEQYF. Written as DNA, the CDR3 is TGTGCCAGCAGCACTCCGGGACAGGGGACTCCCTACGAGCAGTACTTC.

Many counts were recorded for this clonotype. The chain recombines TRBV29-1 with TRBJ2-7; TRBD1 matches 7 bases. V gave up 0 bases and J gave up 9 bases; unmatched junction bases: 11. Germline CDR1 SQVTM, CDR2 ANQGSEA. There are 14 residues in the CDR3. The CDR3 here is CSVEDPGQEVGQYF. CDR3 DNA sequence: TGCAGCGTTGAAGATCCAGGACAGGAGGTAGGGCAGTACTTC.

In this sample, this clonotype turned up many times. This chain uses TRBV15 with TRBJ2-1; no firm D call. The V end was cut by 1 base, the J end by 0 bases, with 4 bases between. Germline CDR1 is LNHNV and CDR2 is YYDKDF (reference sequence). The CDR3 covers 14 residues. The CDR3 nucleotides are TGTGCCACCAGCAGAGGAAGCTCCTACAATGAGCAGTTCTTC. Translating gives CATSRGSSYNEQFF.

The sample holds many counts of this clonotype. The chain carries TRBV11-3 and TRBJ2-5; D possibly corresponds to TRBD2 (5 bases). V was shortened by 0 bases and J by 4 bases, with 15 bases between the two germline ends. Germline CDR1 and CDR2: SGHNT and YENEEA. This CDR3 comprises 16 residues. The CDR3 loop is CASSLDRGSPAETQYF. CDR3 bases: TGTGCCAGCAGCTTAGATCGTGGGAGCCCAGCAGAGACCCAGTACTTC.

This clonotype was counted at least ten times. This chain links TRBV5-1 with TRBJ2-1; 11 nucleotides match TRBD2. V dropped 4 bases and J dropped 0; count of bases not matched to a gene: 3. Germline V gives CDR1 SGHRS, CDR2 YFSETQ. The CDR3 spans 16 residues. The CDR3 here is CASSRSGRASYNEQFF. CDR3 nucleotide sequence: TGCGCCAGCAGCCGTAGCGGGAGGGCCTCCTACAATGAGCAGTTCTTC.

This clonotype came up a few times. This chain joins TRBV25-1 and TRBJ2-7; D ambiguous. The CDR3 covers 12 residues. Germline CDR1 MGHDK, CDR2 SYGVNS. Trimming removed 4 bases at V and 6 bases at J, with 10 bases between. The CDR3 loop is CASSAQFGEQYF. The CDR3 nucleotides read TGTGCCAGCAGTGCCCAATTTGGCGAGCAGTACTTC.

This clonotype has a count of ten or more. The CDR3 here is CASSSGSGWNSPLHF. CDR3 DNA: TGCGCCAGCAGCTCCGGATCTGGGTGGAATTCACCCCTCCACTTT. The chain uses TRBV5-1 and TRBJ1-6; D remains ambiguous. The CDR3 is made up of 15 amino acids. With 3 bases removed from V and 7 bases from J, the gap between germline ends came to 14 bases. Germline V gene sequence: CDR1 SGHRS, CDR2 YFSETQ.

This clonotype showed up just a few times. The chain combines TRBV7-9 with TRBJ2-7, with D uncertain. The germline gives CDR1 SEHNR, CDR2 FQNEAQ (reference sequence). This CDR3 comprises 15 residues. V lost 5 bases to trimming and J lost 4 bases, with 18 bases between them. The CDR3 sequence: CASSPAVGQFYEQYF. The CDR3 region has the DNA TGTGCCAGCAGCCCAGCCGTAGGGCAATTTTACGAGCAGTACTTC.

This chain links TRBV12-3 or TRBV12-4 with TRBJ1-2; D not resolved. V lost 6 bases, J lost 7 bases, and 6 bases lay in between. The CDR3 runs 10 residues. The CDR3, as DNA: TGTGCCAGCAGGACGCGTGGCTACACCTTC. Translation gives CASRTRGYTF.

This clonotype came up many times. V gene TRBV12-3 or TRBV12-4 combines with J gene TRBJ2-2; D not certain. CDR3 length: 13 amino acids. V lost 2 bases and J lost 4, with 5 bases in between. The CDR3, as DNA: TGTGCCAGCAGTTTAAAGGCCACCGGGGAGCTGTTTTTT. Its translation is CASSLKATGELFF.

The gene calls are TRBV20-1 and TRBJ2-7; D is perhaps TRBD1 or TRBD2 (5 bases each). Germline assignment: CDR1 DFQATT and CDR2 SNEGSKA (reference sequence). The CDR3 loop spans 15 amino acids. The V and J ends lost 5 bases and 5 bases respectively, with 22 bases between them. Here the CDR3 DNA reads TGCAGTGCTTGGGGCCCGGGACCGGGCTTGCACGAGCAGTACTTC. This translates into CSAWGPGPGLHEQYF.

This clonotype occurred many times. This rearrangement joins TRBV20-1 to TRBJ1-5; 7 nucleotides match TRBD1. Germline CDR1 and CDR2: DFQATT and SNEGSKA (reference sequence). V trimming: 3 bases; J trimming: 7 bases; junction bases outside the gene matches: 3. The CDR3 loop spans 12 amino acids. CDR3 nucleotides: TGCAGTGCTAGGGCAGGGGGGCAGCCCCAGCATTTT. Its protein is CSARAGGQPQHF.

The chain combines TRBV6-2 or TRBV6-3 with TRBJ2-1, with D unclear. CDR1 MNHEY and CDR2 SVGEGT come from the germline V gene. Trimming removed 6 bases at V and 0 bases at J, with 21 bases between. This CDR3 region has 18 residues. This CDR3 reads CASSQFPPYQSSYNEQFF. CDR3 DNA: TGTGCCAGCAGCCAGTTCCCCCCTTACCAAAGCTCCTACAATGAGCAGTTCTTC.

This clonotype was observed a handful of times. This chain uses TRBV7-2 with TRBJ2-5; D uncertain. Germline CDR1 and CDR2: SGHTA and FQGNSA. The germline V and J ends were trimmed by 5 bases and 4 bases, with 11 bases remaining between them. This CDR3 has 13 amino acids. Here the CDR3 DNA reads TGTGCCAGCAGCGGGCTAAACGCAGAGACCCAGTACTTC. Protein: CASSGLNAETQYF.

This clonotype was picked up many times. This chain links TRBV12-3 or TRBV12-4 with TRBJ2-7, with D possibly matching TRBD2 (6 bases). The CDR3 sequence is 13 residues long. The V end was cut by 6 bases, the J end by 3 bases, with 12 bases between. This chain's CDR3 is CASRSGTGYEQYF. The CDR3 region has the DNA TGTGCCAGCAGGTCCGGGACTGGCTACGAGCAGTACTTC.

The V gene is TRBV5-1, the J gene TRBJ1-1; the D is unclear. V dropped 0 bases and J dropped 5 bases, with 8 bases sitting between them. The CDR3 is made up of 13 amino acids. Germline V gene data show CDR1 as SGHRS and CDR2 as YFSETQ. CDR3: CASSLAQKTEAFF. The CDR3, as DNA: TGCGCCAGCAGCTTGGCACAGAAAACTGAAGCTTTCTTT.

This clonotype was seen many times. The chain has TRBV2 and TRBJ1-2; possibly TRBD1 for D (5 bases). CDR1 is SNHLY, CDR2 FYNNEI, per germline. The CDR3 is 14 amino acids. Trimming removed 6 bases from V and 7 bases from J, with 18 bases in between. The CDR3 sequence: CASRSRDVRLGYTF. The DNA for the CDR3 is TGTGCCAGCAGATCTCGGGACGTCCGACTTGGCTACACCTTC.

This clonotype was seen a few times. The chain uses TRBV19 and TRBJ1-6, with 7 bases identical to TRBD1. V trimming: 7 bases; J trimming: 4 bases; junction bases outside the gene matches: 4. CDR1 and CDR2 from the germline V gene are LNHDA and SQIVND (reference sequence). The CDR3 covers 14 residues. CDR3 residues: CASTPGQYNSPLHF. The CDR3 region has the DNA TGTGCCAGTACGCCGGGACAGTATAATTCACCCCTCCACTTT.

This clonotype was counted at least ten times. The chain joins TRBV7-2 to TRBJ1-2, with D perhaps matching TRBD1 (5 bases). CDR3 length equals 13 residues. V was cut by 6 bases and J by 5 bases, with 13 bases left in between. The germline V gene has CDR1 SGHTA and CDR2 FQGNSA. CDR3 coding DNA: TGTGCCAGCAGTCGAAAAACAGGATATGGCTACACCTTC. This gives the protein CASSRKTGYGYTF.

The V gene is TRBV18, the J gene TRBJ1-6, with D possibly being TRBD1 (6 bases). The CDR3 contains 11 residues. The germline V gene encodes CDR1 KGHSH and CDR2 LQKENI. Trimming left V 5 bases short and J 14 bases short, with 10 bases between. Here the CDR3 reads CASSSQGSLHF. The DNA for the CDR3 is TGTGCCAGCTCATCACAGGGATCCCTCCACTTT. Full variable domain (rest looked up from reference TRBV18 and TRBJ1-6): NAGVMQNPRHLVRRRGQEARLRCSPMKGHSHVYWYRQLPEEGLKFMVYLQKENIIDESGMPKERFSAEFPKEGPSILRIQQVVRGDSAAYFCASSSQGSLHFGNGTRLTVT.

This clonotype has a count of ten or more. This chain uses TRBV3-1 with TRBJ2-5, with D unclear. Germline V CDR1 and CDR2: LGHDT, YNNKEL (reference sequence). The CDR3 contains 11 residues. The V and J ends lost 5 bases and 5 bases respectively, with 6 bases between them. The CDR3 coding sequence is TGTGCCAGCAGCGGGCGGGAGACCCAGTACTTC. Translation gives CASSGRETQYF.

This clonotype was seen repeatedly, ten times or more. The chain couples TRBV4-3 to TRBJ2-7; 8 bases fit TRBD1. Trimming at V came to 5 bases and at J to 1 base, leaving 7 bases not matched to a gene. Per germline, CDR1 LGHNA and CDR2 YSLEER. CDR3 length equals 15 residues. The CDR3 coding sequence is TGCGCCAGCAGCGCTCGACAGGGGACGTCCTACGAGCAGTACTTC. It is translated as CASSARQGTSYEQYF.

This clonotype was seen more than once but under ten times. This rearrangement joins TRBV7-8 to TRBJ2-3; 9 bases are a match to TRBD2. Trimming cost V 2 bases and J 4 bases; bases outside gene matches: 7. There are 16 residues in the CDR3. In germline, CDR1 is SGHVS, CDR2 FQNEAQ. This chain's CDR3 is CASSLRRGGLADTQYF. DNA of the CDR3: TGTGCCAGCAGCTTAAGGCGGGGGGGCCTAGCAGATACGCAGTATTTT.

This clonotype showed up just a few times. The V and J genes are TRBV5-8 and TRBJ2-1, with 7 bases aligning to TRBD1. The CDR3 extends over 15 amino acids. The ends lost 0 bases at V and 4 bases at J; junction bases unmatched: 4. Germline-derived CDR1 and CDR2 are SGHTS and YDEGEE. CDR3 coding DNA: TGTGCCAGCAGCTTGGCGGGACAGATTTACAATGAGCAGTTCTTC. Amino acid sequence: CASSLAGQIYNEQFF.